The 25 T cell receptor beta chains below come from one sample, sequenced in a study of blood T cell repertoires in COVID-19. Sequencing used immunoSEQ multiplex PCR; TCRdb keeps in-frame clones, though not all of them. The sample lists about 190,000 clones; around 79% were seen once. Sequencing used peripheral blood. These receptors originate from a woman between 50 and 59 years old with acute or convalescent COVID-19.

This chain joins TRBV9 and TRBJ2-1; 8 bases align to TRBD1. The V segment lost 2 bases and the J segment 1 base; nucleotides outside the gene matches: 5. Per germline, CDR1 SGDLS and CDR2 YYNGEE. CDR3 length: 16 residues. As DNA, the CDR3 is TGTGCCAGCAGCGTTCATAACAGGGGGTCCTACAATGAGCAGTTCTTC. Amino acid sequence: CASSVHNRGSYNEQFF.

V and J are TRBV19 and TRBJ2-2; unclear D gene. This CDR3 is 13 amino acids long. V was clipped by 7 bases and J by 7 bases, with 13 bases between them. Per the germline V gene, CDR1 is LNHDA and CDR2 is SQIVND (reference sequence). The CDR3 reads CASNFPGGGELFF. The DNA for the CDR3 is TGTGCCAGTAATTTTCCCGGCGGCGGGGAGCTGTTTTTT.

This rearrangement joins TRBV10-2 to TRBJ1-1; 7 bases map to TRBD1. The length of the CDR3 is 14 residues. The germline V gene has CDR1 WSHSY and CDR2 SAAADI. V lost 6 bases and J lost 5; bases outside the gene matches: 9. In nucleotides, the CDR3 is TGCGCCAGCAGCCCACAGGGGACTAGGACTGAAGCTTTCTTT. The encoded protein is CASSPQGTRTEAFF.

This sequence joins TRBV3-1 (or the pseudogene TRBV3-2) and TRBJ2-7; D remains ambiguous. Germline CDR1 LGHDT, CDR2 YNNKEL (reference sequence). This CDR3 has 12 residues. Trimming pared 0 bases from V and 5 bases from J, leaving 5 bases between. The CDR3 loop is CASSQESHEQYF. CDR3 coding DNA: TGTGCCAGCAGCCAAGAGAGCCACGAGCAGTACTTC.

The chain uses TRBV11-2 and TRBJ2-7; D perhaps matches TRBD2 (6 bases). The germline CDR1 and CDR2 sequences are SGHAT and FQNNGV. With 1 base removed from V and 0 bases from J, the gap between germline ends came to 10 bases. This CDR3 has 15 residues. In DNA form, the CDR3 reads TGTGCCAGCAGCTTAGGGTTTAGCGGCTCCTACGAGCAGTACTTC. Residues: CASSLGFSGSYEQYF. Together with reference TRBV11-2 and TRBJ2-7, the CDR3 gives the full variable domain: EAGVAQSPRYKIIEKRQSVAFWCNPISGHATLYWYQQILGQGPKLLIQFQNNGVVDDSQLPKDRFSAERLKGVDSTLKIQPAKLEDSAVYLCASSLGFSGSYEQYFGPGTRLTVT.

The V call is TRBV30, the J call TRBJ2-7; the match to TRBD1 covers 8 bases. CDR1 is GTSNPN, CDR2 SVGIG, per germline (reference sequence). Trimming removed 2 bases from V and 6 bases from J; junction bases left unmatched: 6. This CDR3 is built from 13 residues. The CDR3 spells CAWSTQGVGEQYF. The CDR3 DNA sequence: TGTGCCTGGAGTACACAGGGGGTAGGCGAGCAGTACTTC.

The V gene is TRBV28, the J gene TRBJ2-1; 8 bases align to TRBD1. The CDR3 consists of 14 residues. Germline CDR1 and CDR2: MDHEN and SYDVKM. The junction had 6 bases not matched to a gene; V was cut back by 4 bases and J by 7 bases. The CDR3 nucleotides are TGTGCCAGCAGTTCGCGGACAGGGAATAATGAGCAGTTCTTC. Translation gives CASSSRTGNNEQFF.

The chain is built from TRBV27 and TRBJ1-2, with D unclear. Trimming left V 3 bases short and J 3 bases short, with 8 bases between. Looked up from germline, CDR1 is MNHEY and CDR2 is SMNVEV (reference sequence). The CDR3 length is 13 residues. The CDR3 DNA reads TGTGCCAGCAGTTTCAGTCGGGACTATGGCTACACCTTC. This encodes CASSFSRDYGYTF.

The chain uses TRBV19 and TRBJ1-5, with 9 bases lining up with TRBD1. The CDR3 totals 18 residues. V was pared by 1 base and J by 2 bases, with 9 bases of the junction left unmatched. From germline, CDR1 is LNHDA and CDR2 SQIVND (reference sequence). CDR3 nucleotides: TGTGCCAGTAGTATAGGTTGGGGACAGGGAGGCGGCAATCAGCCCCAGCATTTT. Translation gives CASSIGWGQGGGNQPQHF.

This clone was seen a handful of times. The rearrangement uses TRBV2 and TRBJ2-2; D may be TRBD1 (6 bases). Trimming pared 6 bases from V and 6 bases from J, leaving 11 bases between. Per germline, CDR1 SNHLY and CDR2 FYNNEI. The CDR3 is 13 residues long. The CDR3 sequence is CASSRGNPGELFF. CDR3 DNA: TGTGCCAGCAGCAGGGGTAATCCCGGGGAGCTGTTTTTT.

The chain couples TRBV19 to TRBJ1-2; weak D call: TRBD1 (5 bases). CDR1 is LNHDA and CDR2 is SQIVND in the germline V gene (reference sequence). The CDR3 length is 15 residues. V was shortened by 2 bases and J by 4 bases, with 14 bases between the two germline ends. The CDR3 region has the DNA TGTGCCAGTAGTATATCCCAAGACAGAATCTATGGCTACACCTTC. It codes for CASSISQDRIYGYTF.

The chain has TRBV5-4 and TRBJ1-1, with D uncertain. The CDR3 extends over 16 amino acids. CDR1 is SGHNT, CDR2 YYREEE, per germline (reference sequence). With 1 base removed from V and 2 bases from J, the gap between germline ends came to 15 bases. The CDR3: CASSLPLGEGNTEAFF. The CDR3 nucleotides are TGTGCCAGCAGCTTGCCCCTAGGAGAGGGAAACACTGAAGCTTTCTTT. The full variable domain, with the rest looked up from reference TRBV5-4 and TRBJ1-1, is ETGVTQSPTHLIKTRGQQVTLRCSSQSGHNTVSWYQQALGQGPQFIFQYYREEENGRGNFPPRFSGLQFPNYSSELNVNALELDDSALYLCASSLPLGEGNTEAFFGQGTRLTVV.

The V call is TRBV12-5, the J call TRBJ1-2; D may be TRBD1 (6 bases). With 4 bases removed from V and 8 bases from J, the gap between germline ends came to 26 bases. The V gene's germline CDR1 is LGHNT and CDR2 FRNRAP. This CDR3 contains 17 residues. CDR3 protein: CASGYGSGQGKSQGYTF. In DNA, the CDR3 is TGTGCTAGTGGTTACGGCTCAGGGCAGGGGAAGTCTCAAGGCTACACCTTC.

This chain uses TRBV3-1 (or the pseudogene TRBV3-2) with TRBJ2-2; D might be TRBD1 (6 bases). There are 13 residues in the CDR3. CDR1 and CDR2 (germline): LGHDT, YNNKEL (reference sequence). The V end was cut by 7 bases, the J end by 5 bases, with 11 bases between. This CDR3 is CASKGVRTGELFF. The DNA for the CDR3 is TGTGCCAGCAAGGGGGTTCGAACCGGGGAGCTGTTTTTT.

The chain employs TRBV5-6 and TRBJ1-6; D might be TRBD1 (5 bases). Germline CDR1 is SGHDT and CDR2 is YYEEEE. Trimming shortened V by 4 bases and J by 7 bases, and 15 bases separated the two germline ends. The CDR3 is 15 residues long. CDR3 amino acids: CASSLLRVRNSPLHF. The CDR3 DNA reads as TGTGCCAGCAGCCTACTCAGGGTCAGGAATTCACCCCTCCACTTT.

V is TRBV19 and J is TRBJ1-5; 9 bases match TRBD1. Germline V CDR1 and CDR2: LNHDA, SQIVND (reference sequence). CDR3 length: 16 amino acids. V lost 5 bases, J lost 0 bases, and 5 bases stayed unmatched. The CDR3 nucleotides read TGTGCCAGTAGTCCAGGGACAGGGATTAGCAATCAGCCCCAGCATTTT. Encoded protein: CASSPGTGISNQPQHF.

The chain carries TRBV5-1 and TRBJ2-7; 9 bases are a match to TRBD1. CDR3 length: 14 residues. The V gene end was trimmed by 4 bases and the J gene end by 5 bases; junction bases not matched to a gene: 7. The germline V gene encodes CDR1 SGHRS and CDR2 YFSETQ. In DNA, the CDR3 is TGCGCCAGCAGCCCGGGGACAGGGCGGGACGAGCAGTACTTC. Protein sequence: CASSPGTGRDEQYF. Drawing the rest from reference TRBV5-1 and TRBJ2-7, the complete variable domain is KAGVTQTPRYLIKTRGQQVTLSCSPISGHRSVSWYQQTPGQGLQFLFEYFSETQRNKGNFPGRFSGRQFSNSRSEMNVSTLELGDSALYLCASSPGTGRDEQYFGPGTRLTVT.

The chain recombines TRBV18 with TRBJ1-1, with a possible D match to TRBD1 (5 bases). Germline V gene lookup returns CDR1 KGHSH and CDR2 LQKENI. The CDR3 runs to 14 residues. V lost 1 base, J lost 2 bases, and 8 bases lay in between. The CDR3 spells CASSPQRDNTEAFF. CDR3 in DNA: TGTGCCAGCTCACCACAGCGGGACAACACTGAAGCTTTCTTT.

V usage is TRBV24-1 and J usage is TRBJ2-1, with 14 bases aligning to TRBD2. Looked up from germline, CDR1 is KGHDR and CDR2 is SFDVKD. V shed 4 bases, J shed 2 bases, and the junction held 3 bases outside the gene matches. This CDR3 has 17 residues. CDR3 amino acids: CATSEAGLAGAYNEQFF. CDR3 DNA sequence: TGTGCCACCAGTGAAGCGGGACTAGCGGGGGCCTACAATGAGCAGTTCTTC.

This clone was recorded only once. The chain combines TRBV5-8 with TRBJ2-1; 10 bases fit TRBD2. Germline-derived CDR1 and CDR2 are SGHTS and YDEGEE. Unmatched junction bases numbered 9, after V lost 2 bases and J lost 4 bases. The CDR3 is 17 amino acids. CDR3 residues: CASSFYTSGTAYNEQFF. CDR3 in DNA: TGTGCCAGCAGCTTTTACACTAGCGGGACGGCTTACAATGAGCAGTTCTTC.

The chain has TRBV6-5 and TRBJ2-4; 12 bases map to TRBD1. The germline V gene encodes CDR1 MNHEY and CDR2 SVGAGI. The V and J ends lost 4 bases and 8 bases, in that order; junction bases with no gene match: 6. CDR3 size: 15 residues. In DNA form, the CDR3 reads TGTGCCAGCAGTTTGGGGACAGGGGGCCTTTACATTCAGTACTTC. This translates into CASSLGTGGLYIQYF.

This clone was seen once. The chain employs TRBV2 and TRBJ2-7, with D perhaps TRBD1 (5 bases). Trimming took 4 bases from V and 5 from J, leaving 18 bases between them. Germline-derived CDR1 and CDR2 are SNHLY and FYNNEI. The CDR3 consists of 15 residues. The CDR3 here is CASSAKRGSTHEQYF. The DNA for the CDR3 is TGTGCCAGCAGTGCGAAAAGGGGAAGTACCCACGAGCAGTACTTC.

This clone was found a few times. The V and J genes are TRBV5-1 and TRBJ2-6; 7 nucleotides match TRBD1. This CDR3 is built from 15 residues. The ends lost 2 bases at V and 2 bases at J; junction bases unmatched: 1. Germline V CDR1 and CDR2: SGHRS, YFSETQ. This CDR3 is CASSFTGAGANVLTF. The DNA of the CDR3 is TGCGCCAGCAGCTTTACAGGGGCTGGGGCCAACGTCCTGACTTTC. Full variable domain (rest looked up from reference TRBV5-1 and TRBJ2-6): KAGVTQTPRYLIKTRGQQVTLSCSPISGHRSVSWYQQTPGQGLQFLFEYFSETQRNKGNFPGRFSGRQFSNSRSEMNVSTLELGDSALYLCASSFTGAGANVLTFGAGSRLTVL.

This clone was detected only a few times. This chain uses TRBV18 with TRBJ1-5; D perhaps matches TRBD1 (5 bases). V lost 4 bases, J lost 0 bases, and 16 bases lay in between. Germline V gene lookup returns CDR1 KGHSH and CDR2 LQKENI. The CDR3 has 17 amino acids. CDR3 sequence (DNA): TGTGCCAGCTCACTCGTAGAACTGGGGCATAGCAATCAGCCCCAGCATTTT. Amino acids: CASSLVELGHSNQPQHF.

This chain connects TRBV28 to TRBJ1-4, with D unclear. The CDR3 runs to 15 residues. From germline, CDR1 is MDHEN and CDR2 SYDVKM. Trimming pared 8 bases from V and 8 bases from J, leaving 21 bases between. CDR3 protein: CASRDMAGEPEKLFF. CDR3 nucleotide sequence: TGTGCCAGCCGCGATATGGCTGGAGAGCCCGAAAAACTGTTTTTT.